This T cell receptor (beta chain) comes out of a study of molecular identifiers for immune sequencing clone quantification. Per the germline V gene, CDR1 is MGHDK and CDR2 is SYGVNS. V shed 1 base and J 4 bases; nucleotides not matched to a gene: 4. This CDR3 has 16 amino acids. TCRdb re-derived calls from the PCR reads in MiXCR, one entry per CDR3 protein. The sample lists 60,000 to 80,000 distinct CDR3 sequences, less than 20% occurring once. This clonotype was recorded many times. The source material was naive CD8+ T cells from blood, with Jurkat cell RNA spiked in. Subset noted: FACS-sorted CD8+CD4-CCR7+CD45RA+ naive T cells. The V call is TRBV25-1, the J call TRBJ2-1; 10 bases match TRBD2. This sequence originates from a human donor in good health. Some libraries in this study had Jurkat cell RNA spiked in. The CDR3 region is CASSEWTSGLYNEQFF. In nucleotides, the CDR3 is TGTGCCAGCAGTGAATGGACTAGCGGACTATACAATGAGCAGTTCTTC.